One sample yielded the 18 T cell receptor beta chains listed below, sequenced in a study of cytomegalovirus exposure and HLA in healthy donors. PCR employed 60 Vbeta and 13 Jbeta primers. Method: immunoSEQ multiplex PCR; TCRdb's copy keeps in-frame clones and lacks some. Among about 150,000 clones listed, over 75% were seen once. The sequencing sample was made of PBMCs. The receptor source for this set is a middle-aged woman in good health and CMV-seronegative.

The chain couples TRBV28 to TRBJ2-7, with unresolved D. V lost 5 bases to trimming and J lost 6 bases, with 17 bases between them. Germline V gene sequence: CDR1 MDHEN, CDR2 SYDVKM. The CDR3 is 14 residues long. The DNA of the CDR3 is TGTGCCAGCAGTCCCCGGTCCCTAGATATCGAGCAGTACTTC. Protein sequence: CASSPRSLDIEQYF.

This chain connects TRBV18 to TRBJ1-4; 8 bases are a match to TRBD1. The CDR3 totals 16 residues. V gave up 3 bases and J gave up 6 bases; unmatched junction bases: 9. Per germline, CDR1 KGHSH and CDR2 LQKENI. DNA of the CDR3: TGTGCCAGCTCACCGACGGGAACAGGGGGATATGAAAAACTGTTTTTT. Translation gives CASSPTGTGGYEKLFF.

This clone showed up just a few times. The chain links TRBV9 to TRBJ1-2; 8 bases match TRBD1. The CDR3 consists of 15 residues. CDR1 and CDR2 (germline): SGDLS, YYNGEE. The V segment lost 4 bases and the J segment 0 bases; nucleotides outside the gene matches: 5. In DNA form, the CDR3 reads TGTGCCAGCAGCACCCAGGGGGCAGCTAACTATGGCTACACCTTC. This gives the protein CASSTQGAANYGYTF.

The V call is TRBV10-2, the J call TRBJ2-3; maybe TRBD2 (6 bases). Trimming took off 6 bases at V and 3 bases at J, with 7 bases between the two ends. This CDR3 spans 12 amino acids. The germline CDR1 and CDR2 sequences are WSHSY and SAAADI. The DNA of the CDR3 is TGCGCCAGCAGAAGCGGGACAGATACGCAGTATTTT. Translated: CASRSGTDTQYF.

This chain links TRBV19 with TRBJ2-3, with D tentatively TRBD1 (6 bases). CDR1 and CDR2 (germline): LNHDA, SQIVND (reference sequence). The CDR3 is 15 residues long. V was trimmed by 4 bases and J by 1 base, leaving 12 bases between them. The CDR3 protein is CASSTGQMGTDTQYF. For the CDR3, the DNA is TGTGCCAGTAGTACCGGACAGATGGGCACAGATACGCAGTATTTT.

This chain joins TRBV4-2 and TRBJ2-4; a weak D match, TRBD2 (5 bases). Trimming removed 0 bases at V and 9 bases at J, with 12 bases between. This CDR3 spans 14 amino acids. Per the germline V gene, CDR1 is LGHNA and CDR2 is YNFKEQ. CDR3 loop: CASSQEGGPGIQYF. The CDR3 DNA reads TGTGCCAGCAGCCAAGAAGGCGGGCCTGGCATTCAGTACTTC.

This chain links TRBV5-4 with TRBJ2-2; the match to TRBD2 covers 8 bases. The CDR3 has 14 residues. Germline CDR1 SGHNT, CDR2 YYREEE (reference sequence). J gave up 8 bases and V 4 bases, and 7 bases lay outside the gene matches. Written as DNA, the CDR3 is TGTGCCAGCAGCCAAGGACTAGCAAGAGGGGAGCTGTTTTTT. Translated: CASSQGLARGELFF.

This rearrangement joins TRBV6-4 to TRBJ2-1; 7 bases line up with TRBD1. V gave up 4 bases and J gave up 9 bases; unmatched junction bases: 9. Germline V gene data show CDR1 as MRHNA and CDR2 as SNTAGT. The CDR3 extends over 14 amino acids. The CDR3 DNA is TGTGCCAGCAGTGGCTCCGGGACAGCTACTGAGCAGTTCTTC. Its protein product is CASSGSGTATEQFF.

The chain couples TRBV6-1 to TRBJ1-1, with D unclear. This CDR3 contains 14 residues. V was pared by 3 bases and J by 4 bases, with 12 bases between. Germline V lookup: CDR1 MNHNS, CDR2 SASEGT. As DNA, the CDR3 is TGTGCCAGCAGTGATTGGGCAACACTCACTGAAGCTTTCTTT. It yields the protein CASSDWATLTEAFF.

The rearrangement joins TRBV6-1 to TRBJ2-7; D perhaps matches TRBD1 (5 bases). This CDR3 comprises 15 residues. Germline V gene data show CDR1 as MNHNS and CDR2 as SASEGT. V lost 2 bases and J 2 bases, leaving 13 bases between the germline ends. CDR3 in amino acids: CASSELGHSAYEQYF. DNA for the CDR3: TGTGCCAGCAGTGAACTGGGGCACAGCGCCTACGAGCAGTACTTC.

This clone occurred once. The DNA of the CDR3 is TGTGCCAGCAGTGCAAACATACTAGCGGGACTAAGTACGCAGTATTTT. It is translated as CASSANILAGLSTQYF. V and J are TRBV28 and TRBJ2-3, with 10 bases fitting TRBD2. The CDR3 has 16 amino acids. The V gene's germline CDR1 is MDHEN and CDR2 SYDVKM. V shed 5 bases, J shed 8 bases, and the junction held 13 bases outside the gene matches.

A single count supports this clone. This chain uses TRBV9 with TRBJ2-1; the match to TRBD1 covers 8 bases. Losses at the gene ends were 4 bases for V and 5 bases for J; bases not matched to a gene: 8. Germline CDR1 is SGDLS and CDR2 is YYNGEE. CDR3 length: 15 residues. The CDR3 coding sequence is TGTGCCAGCAGCCCAGGACAGGGTAGACACAATGAGCAGTTCTTC. It translates to CASSPGQGRHNEQFF. The full variable domain, in which reference TRBV9 and TRBJ2-1 provide the parts outside the CDR3, is DSGVTQTPKHLITATGQRVTLRCSPRSGDLSVYWYQQSLDQGLQFLIQYYNGEERAKGNILERFSAQQFPDLHSELNLSSLELGDSALYFCASSPGQGRHNEQFFGPGTRLTVL.

The V and J genes are TRBV5-1 and TRBJ2-1, with 11 nucleotides matching TRBD2. This CDR3 has 16 residues. From germline, CDR1 is SGHRS and CDR2 YFSETQ. J lost 6 bases, V lost 4 bases, and 9 bases had no gene match. The CDR3 coding sequence is TGCGCCAGCAGCCTTCCGGGACTAGCGGTCTCCAATGAGCAGTTCTTC. As protein: CASSLPGLAVSNEQFF.

This clone was recorded a few times. The chain recombines TRBV10-3 with TRBJ2-7; TRBD1 agrees at 7 bases. Germline V gene sequence: CDR1 ENHRY, CDR2 SYGVKD. The CDR3 has 14 residues. Trimming cost V 10 bases and J 1 base; bases outside gene matches: 10. The CDR3 DNA reads as TGTGCCACCCTATCCGGGACAGAGTCCTACGAGCAGTACTTC. This gives the protein CATLSGTESYEQYF.

V and J are TRBV5-1 and TRBJ2-1; 9 nucleotides align to TRBD2. V was pared by 1 base and J by 6 bases, with 8 bases of the junction left unmatched. Looked up from germline, CDR1 is SGHRS and CDR2 is YFSETQ. The CDR3 totals 16 residues. In nucleotides, the CDR3 is TGCGCCAGCAGCTTGATCGGTAGCGGGAGCCTCAATGAGCAGTTCTTC. Translation: CASSLIGSGSLNEQFF. The full variable domain, with the rest looked up from reference TRBV5-1 and TRBJ2-1, is KAGVTQTPRYLIKTRGQQVTLSCSPISGHRSVSWYQQTPGQGLQFLFEYFSETQRNKGNFPGRFSGRQFSNSRSEMNVSTLELGDSALYLCASSLIGSGSLNEQFFGPGTRLTVL.

V gene TRBV5-1 combines with J gene TRBJ2-5; 10 bases map to TRBD2. Germline V gene sequence: CDR1 SGHRS, CDR2 YFSETQ. V was pared by 3 bases and J by 2 bases, with 7 bases of the junction left unmatched. The CDR3 runs to 16 residues. This CDR3 reads CASSSSGTSVQETQYF. The CDR3 DNA reads TGCGCCAGCAGCTCAAGCGGGACTAGCGTACAAGAGACCCAGTACTTC.

This clone was observed a single time. V and J are TRBV4-2 and TRBJ2-2; 11 bases line up with TRBD2. The V and J ends lost 0 bases and 4 bases, in that order; junction bases with no gene match: 7. Germline CDR1 is LGHNA and CDR2 is YNFKEQ. The CDR3 length is 18 residues. CDR3 sequence (DNA): TGTGCCAGCAGCCAAGATACTGTAGCGGGAGGGTTCACCGGGGAGCTGTTTTTT. Translation gives CASSQDTVAGGFTGELFF.

DNA for the CDR3: TGTGCCAGCAGCTTAGGCCGGGACCAAGAGACCCAGTACTTC. It is translated as CASSLGRDQETQYF. The chain recombines TRBV11-2 with TRBJ2-5; unclear D gene. The V gene lost 1 base and the J gene lost 0 bases, with 6 bases spanning the gap. CDR1 is SGHAT, CDR2 FQNNGV, per germline. The CDR3 loop spans 14 amino acids.